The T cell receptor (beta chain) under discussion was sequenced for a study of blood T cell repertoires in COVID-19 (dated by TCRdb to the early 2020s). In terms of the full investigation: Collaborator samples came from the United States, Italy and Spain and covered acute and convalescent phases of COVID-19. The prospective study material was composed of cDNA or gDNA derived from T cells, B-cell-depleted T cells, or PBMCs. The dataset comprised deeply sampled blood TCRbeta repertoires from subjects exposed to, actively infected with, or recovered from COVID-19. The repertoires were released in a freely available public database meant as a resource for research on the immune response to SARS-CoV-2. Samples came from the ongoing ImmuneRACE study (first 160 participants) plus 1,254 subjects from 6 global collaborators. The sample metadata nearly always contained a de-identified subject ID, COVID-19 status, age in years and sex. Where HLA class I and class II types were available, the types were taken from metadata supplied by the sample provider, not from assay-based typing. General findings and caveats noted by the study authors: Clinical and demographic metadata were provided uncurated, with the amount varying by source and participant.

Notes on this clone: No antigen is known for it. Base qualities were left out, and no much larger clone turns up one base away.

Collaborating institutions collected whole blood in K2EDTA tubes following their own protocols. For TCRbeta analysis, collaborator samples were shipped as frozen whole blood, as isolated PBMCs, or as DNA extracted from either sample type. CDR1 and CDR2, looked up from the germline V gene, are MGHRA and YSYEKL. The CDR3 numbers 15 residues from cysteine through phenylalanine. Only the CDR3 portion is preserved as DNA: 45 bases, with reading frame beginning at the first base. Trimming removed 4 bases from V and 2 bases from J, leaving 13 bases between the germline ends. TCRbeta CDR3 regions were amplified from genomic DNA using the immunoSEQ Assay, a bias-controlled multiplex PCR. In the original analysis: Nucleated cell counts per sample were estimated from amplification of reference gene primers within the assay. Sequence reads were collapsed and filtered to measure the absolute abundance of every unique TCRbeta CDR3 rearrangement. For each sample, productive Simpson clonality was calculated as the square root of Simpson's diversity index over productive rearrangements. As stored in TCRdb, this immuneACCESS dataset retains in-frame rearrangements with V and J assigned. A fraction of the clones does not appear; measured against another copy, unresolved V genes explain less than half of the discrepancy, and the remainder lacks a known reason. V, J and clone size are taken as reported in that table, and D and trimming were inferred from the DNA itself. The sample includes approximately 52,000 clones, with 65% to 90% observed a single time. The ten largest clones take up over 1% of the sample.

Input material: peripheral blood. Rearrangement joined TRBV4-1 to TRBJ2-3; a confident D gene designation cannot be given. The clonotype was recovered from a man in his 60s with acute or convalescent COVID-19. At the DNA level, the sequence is TGCGCCAGCAGCCCCGAATTATGGCCCACAGATACGCAGTATTTT. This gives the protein CASSPELWPTDTQYF.